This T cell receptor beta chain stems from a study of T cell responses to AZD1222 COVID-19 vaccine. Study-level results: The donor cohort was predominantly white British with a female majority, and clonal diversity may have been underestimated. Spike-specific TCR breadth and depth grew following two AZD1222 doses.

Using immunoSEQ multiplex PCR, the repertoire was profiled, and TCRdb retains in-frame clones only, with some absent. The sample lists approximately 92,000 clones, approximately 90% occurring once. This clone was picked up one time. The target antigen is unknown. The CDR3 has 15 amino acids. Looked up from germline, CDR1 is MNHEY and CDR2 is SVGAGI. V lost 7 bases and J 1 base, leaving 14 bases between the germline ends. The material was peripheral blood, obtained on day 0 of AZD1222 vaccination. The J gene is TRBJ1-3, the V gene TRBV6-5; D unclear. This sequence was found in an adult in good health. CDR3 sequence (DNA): TGTGCCAGCAAGTCGCAGAGTATGTCTGGAAACACCATATATTTT. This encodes CASKSQSMSGNTIYF.